This is a list of T cell receptor beta chains from one sample in a study of blood T cell repertoires in COVID-19. This table comes from immunoSEQ multiplex PCR, and its TCRdb copy is limited to in-frame clones, with some not included. The profile covers about 480,000 clones, with approximately 90% appearing a single time and 7% to 10% taken by the ten largest. Specimen: PBMCs or T cells enriched from blood (not recorded which). These TCRs come from a woman aged 55-70 years who had recovered from COVID-19. CDR3s include the opening cysteine and the closing phenylalanine or tryptophan. Each record gives: V gene, J gene, clone size, D gene, CDR3 protein, CDR3 DNA. A D gene is named only where the DNA matches it firmly. The size entry is marked missing in some rows and otherwise reads once, few, many or a size class.

V: TRBV3-1/TRBV3-2; J: TRBJ1-3; size: NA; D: NA; CDR3: CASSQDRGFWASSGNTIYF; DNA: TGTGCCAGCAGCCAAGATCGAGGGTTTTGGGCGTCCTCTGGAAACACCATATATTTT
V: TRBV4-1; J: TRBJ1-5; size: NA; D: NA; CDR3: CASSQNQDWHF; DNA: TGCGCCAGCAGCCAAAATCAGGACTGGCATTTT
V: TRBV5-6; J: TRBJ1-2; size: NA; D: NA; CDR3: CASSLWRNRPYGYTF; DNA: TGTGCCAGCAGCTTGTGGCGGAACCGACCCTATGGCTACACCTTC
V: TRBV7-9; J: TRBJ2-2; size: NA; D: TRBD2; CDR3: CASSLASGALGTGELFF; DNA: TGTGCCAGCAGCTTAGCTAGCGGGGCTCTGGGGACCGGGGAGCTGTTTTTT
V: TRBV2; J: TRBJ1-2; size: NA; D: TRBD1; CDR3: CASTIDRGGRRGTYTF; DNA: TGTGCCAGCACCATAGACAGGGGGGGTCGGAGAGGGACCTACACCTTC
V: TRBV14; J: TRBJ1-1; size: NA; D: NA; CDR3: CASSPFDRFNTEAFF; DNA: TGTGCCAGCAGCCCGTTCGACAGGTTTAACACTGAAGCTTTCTTT
V: TRBV18; J: TRBJ2-3; size: NA; D: TRBD1; CDR3: CASSPRGQDSTDTQYF; DNA: TGTGCCAGCTCCCCCAGGGGACAGGATAGCACAGATACGCAGTATTTT
V: TRBV20-1; J: TRBJ1-2; size: NA; D: NA; CDR3: CSATPNYGYTF; DNA: TGCAGTGCCACACCGAACTATGGCTACACCTTC
V: TRBV10-1; J: TRBJ2-3; size: NA; D: NA; CDR3: CASSGAGDTQYF; DNA: TGCGCCAGCAGTGGGGCGGGGGATACGCAGTATTTT
V: TRBV10-2; J: TRBJ1-2; size: NA; D: NA; CDR3: CASSEGDRFYGYTF; DNA: TGCGCCAGCAGTGAAGGAGACAGGTTCTATGGCTACACCTTC
V: TRBV4-1; J: TRBJ2-7; size: NA; D: NA; CDR3: CASSLRRRGGSYEQYF; DNA: TGCGCCAGCAGCCTTAGGAGGAGGGGGGGGTCCTACGAGCAGTACTTC
V: TRBV14; J: TRBJ2-3; size: once; D: NA; CDR3: CASSQDGSRGYTQYF; DNA: TGTGCCAGCAGCCAAGATGGATCTCGCGGGTATACGCAGTATTTT
V: TRBV9; J: TRBJ2-2; size: NA; D: NA; CDR3: CASSVETSGGELFF; DNA: TGTGCCAGCAGCGTAGAAACCTCAGGGGGGGAGCTGTTTTTT
V: TRBV5-6; J: TRBJ2-7; size: NA; D: TRBD1; CDR3: CASSWTGTYEQYF; DNA: TGTGCCAGCAGCTGGACAGGTACCTACGAGCAGTACTTC
V: TRBV28; J: TRBJ1-6; size: NA; D: NA; CDR3: CASITPGSPLHF; DNA: TGTGCCAGCATTACACCGGGTTCACCCCTCCACTTT
V: TRBV5-1; J: TRBJ2-3; size: NA; D: TRBD2; CDR3: CASTLAASTDTQYF; DNA: TGCGCCAGCACCCTAGCGGCGAGCACAGATACGCAGTATTTT
V: TRBV2; J: TRBJ1-5; size: NA; D: NA; CDR3: CASRADPQNQPQHF; DNA: TGTGCCAGCAGAGCGGACCCCCAGAATCAGCCCCAGCATTTT
V: TRBV18; J: TRBJ1-3; size: NA; D: TRBD1; CDR3: CASSLTGTGAFSGNTIYF; DNA: TGTGCCAGCTCCCTCACGGGGACAGGGGCCTTCTCTGGAAACACCATATATTTT
V: TRBV11-2; J: TRBJ2-1; size: NA; D: TRBD1; CDR3: CASSVPGQYNEQFF; DNA: TGTGCCAGCAGCGTACCGGGACAGTACAATGAGCAGTTCTTC
V: TRBV6-5; J: TRBJ1-2; size: once; D: NA; CDR3: CASSNSANYGYTF; DNA: TGTGCCAGCAGTAATTCCGCTAACTATGGCTACACCTTC
V: TRBV5-5; J: TRBJ1-5; size: NA; D: NA; CDR3: CASSSWTDSNQPQHF; DNA: TGTGCCAGCAGTTCATGGACAGATAGCAATCAGCCCCAGCATTTT
V: TRBV7-6; J: TRBJ2-5; size: NA; D: TRBD1; CDR3: CASSLAGTGTSGETQYF; DNA: TGTGCCAGCAGCTTAGCCGGGACAGGGACGTCTGGAGAGACCCAGTACTTC
V: TRBV11-2; J: TRBJ1-6; size: NA; D: NA; CDR3: CASSYYRNSPLHF; DNA: TGTGCCAGCAGCTATTACAGGAATTCACCCCTCCACTTT
V: TRBV24-1; J: TRBJ1-2; size: NA; D: TRBD1; CDR3: CATRGTGGHYTF; DNA: TGTGCCACCAGGGGTACAGGGGGGCACTACACCTTC
V: TRBV30; J: TRBJ2-6; size: NA; D: NA; CDR3: CAWSVRGPGGANVLTF; DNA: TGTGCCTGGAGTGTACGTGGGCCTGGTGGGGCCAACGTCCTGACTTTC
V: TRBV6-5; J: TRBJ2-3; size: NA; D: NA; CDR3: CASSMRVDTQYF; DNA: TGTGCCAGCAGCATGCGGGTGGATACGCAGTATTTT
V: TRBV30; J: TRBJ2-3; size: NA; D: NA; CDR3: CAWSVTRGPDNEGGYF; DNA: TGTGCCTGGAGTGTTACGCGGGGGCCTGACAACGAAGGGGGGTATTTT
V: TRBV7-8; J: TRBJ1-6; size: NA; D: TRBD1; CDR3: CASSPTGGSPLHF; DNA: TGTGCCAGCAGCCCGACAGGGGGTTCACCCCTCCACTTT
V: TRBV5-1; J: TRBJ2-2; size: NA; D: NA; CDR3: CASSLGYSNTGELFF; DNA: TGCGCCAGCAGCTTGGGGTACAGCAATACCGGGGAGCTGTTTTTT
V: TRBV19; J: TRBJ1-6; size: few; D: TRBD1; CDR3: CASSIYGTGDRVRNSPLHF; DNA: TGTGCCAGTAGTATTTATGGGACAGGGGACCGAGTTCGAAATTCACCCCTCCACTTT
V: TRBV2; J: TRBJ2-3; size: NA; D: NA; CDR3: CASSEEGSGDTQYF; DNA: TGTGCCAGCAGTGAAGAGGGGTCGGGAGATACGCAGTATTTT
V: TRBV10-2; J: TRBJ2-1; size: NA; D: TRBD1; CDR3: CASRKTGATSEQFF; DNA: TGCGCCAGCAGAAAGACAGGGGCAACGAGTGAGCAGTTCTTC
V: TRBV9; J: TRBJ1-1; size: NA; D: NA; CDR3: CASSVVGSITEAFF; DNA: TGTGCCAGCAGCGTAGTTGGTAGTATCACTGAAGCTTTCTTT
V: TRBV28; J: TRBJ2-3; size: NA; D: TRBD2; CDR3: CASSPYPRLAPRTDTQYF; DNA: TGTGCCAGCAGCCCTTATCCCCGACTAGCCCCTCGCACAGATACGCAGTATTTT
V: TRBV6-5; J: TRBJ1-4; size: NA; D: NA; CDR3: CASLRSTNEKLFF; DNA: TGTGCCAGCTTGAGATCAACTAATGAAAAACTGTTTTTT
V: TRBV18; J: TRBJ1-4; size: NA; D: NA; CDR3: CASSPTAGTNEKLFF; DNA: TGTGCCAGCTCACCTACGGCAGGAACTAATGAAAAACTGTTTTTT
V: TRBV14; J: TRBJ2-6; size: NA; D: TRBD2; CDR3: CASSPLGLAGGLGANVLTF; DNA: TGTGCCAGCAGCCCCCTAGGGCTAGCGGGGGGGCTGGGGGCCAACGTCCTGACTTTC
V: TRBV5-1; J: TRBJ2-1; size: NA; D: NA; CDR3: CASSLALLSSYNEQFF; DNA: TGCGCCAGCAGCTTGGCTCTATTAAGCTCCTACAATGAGCAGTTCTTC
V: TRBV29-1; J: TRBJ1-4; size: NA; D: NA; CDR3: CSVVGIRGPSEKLFF; DNA: TGCAGCGTTGTAGGGATCAGGGGCCCGAGTGAAAAACTGTTTTTT
V: TRBV2; J: TRBJ2-7; size: NA; D: NA; CDR3: CASSFDSAYEQYF; DNA: TGTGCCAGCAGTTTTGACAGCGCCTACGAGCAGTACTTC
V: TRBV19; J: TRBJ1-2; size: NA; D: NA; CDR3: CASTTKPGTHPANYGYTF; DNA: TGTGCCAGCACTACGAAACCCGGGACACACCCGGCCAACTATGGCTACACCTTC
V: TRBV11-2; J: TRBJ1-1; size: NA; D: NA; CDR3: CASSPEGGGLQSFF; DNA: TGTGCCAGCAGCCCAGAGGGGGGAGGGCTTCAATCTTTCTTT
V: TRBV19; J: TRBJ1-5; size: NA; D: TRBD1; CDR3: CASSMPGQGNQPQHF; DNA: TGTGCCAGTAGTATGCCGGGACAGGGGAATCAGCCCCAGCATTTT
V: TRBV24-1; J: TRBJ2-5; size: NA; D: TRBD2; CDR3: CATSDYPSGAETQYF; DNA: TGTGCCACCAGTGATTACCCTAGCGGGGCAGAGACCCAGTACTTC
V: TRBV24-1; J: TRBJ1-2; size: NA; D: NA; CDR3: CATSERGGFIFF; DNA: TGTGCCACCAGTGAACGGGGGGGATTTATATTCTTC
V: TRBV7-9; J: TRBJ1-2; size: NA; D: NA; CDR3: CASSLSAGRGGNYGYTF; DNA: TGTGCCAGCAGCTTAAGCGCCGGAAGGGGTGGGAACTATGGCTACACCTTC
V: TRBV9; J: TRBJ2-3; size: NA; D: TRBD1; CDR3: CASSFFGDRGLVDTQYF; DNA: TGTGCCAGCAGCTTCTTCGGGGACAGGGGGCTTGTAGATACGCAGTATTTT
V: TRBV3-1/TRBV3-2; J: TRBJ1-2; size: NA; D: NA; CDR3: CASSQDLYYGYTF; DNA: TGTGCCAGCAGCCAAGATCTATACTATGGCTACACCTTC
V: TRBV2; J: TRBJ2-3; size: NA; D: NA; CDR3: CASRGGGANYLTDTQYF; DNA: TGTGCCAGCAGAGGTGGCGGGGCCAACTACCTCACAGATACGCAGTATTTT
V: TRBV2; J: TRBJ2-3; size: NA; D: TRBD2; CDR3: CASSTGTSDSPDTQYF; DNA: TGTGCCAGCAGTACCGGGACTAGCGATTCCCCAGATACGCAGTATTTT
V: TRBV7-8; J: TRBJ1-5; size: once; D: TRBD1; CDR3: CASSLARQGAIHQPQHF; DNA: TGTGCCAGCAGCTTAGCCAGACAGGGGGCTATTCATCAGCCCCAGCATTTT
V: TRBV10-1; J: TRBJ2-3; size: NA; D: TRBD2; CDR3: CASSDPGLAGGRDTQYF; DNA: TGCGCCAGCAGTGATCCGGGACTAGCGGGGGGAAGAGATACGCAGTATTTT
V: TRBV2; J: TRBJ2-3; size: NA; D: NA; CDR3: CASRADSTDTQYF; DNA: TGTGCCAGCAGGGCGGATAGCACAGATACGCAGTATTTT
V: TRBV10-2; J: TRBJ1-5; size: few; D: NA; CDR3: CASSHRDNQPQHF; DNA: TGCGCCAGCAGTCACAGGGACAATCAGCCCCAGCATTTT
V: TRBV20-1; J: TRBJ1-1; size: NA; D: NA; CDR3: CSASNGGEGTEAFF; DNA: TGCAGTGCTAGTAATGGGGGCGAGGGCACTGAAGCTTTCTTT
V: TRBV24-1; J: TRBJ2-1; size: once; D: TRBD1; CDR3: CATSDFEGARNEQFF; DNA: TGTGCCACCAGTGATTTTGAGGGGGCGAGAAATGAGCAGTTCTTC
V: TRBV18; J: TRBJ2-3; size: NA; D: NA; CDR3: CASSQRQQWSTDTQYF; DNA: TGTGCCAGCTCACAAAGACAGCAGTGGAGCACAGATACGCAGTATTTT
V: TRBV18; J: TRBJ2-7; size: NA; D: NA; CDR3: CASSPQDRIKVYEQYF; DNA: TGTGCCAGCTCACCACAGGACAGAATTAAGGTCTACGAGCAGTACTTC
V: TRBV5-6; J: TRBJ1-4; size: NA; D: NA; CDR3: CASSIGHSDEKLFF; DNA: TGTGCCAGCAGTATTGGACATTCTGATGAAAAACTGTTTTTT